This TCR beta chain came from a study of blood T cell repertoires in COVID-19. Study in general: Samples representing acute and convalescent COVID-19 were sourced from the United States, Italy and Spain. Sample material is recorded as cDNA or gDNA derived from T cells, B-cell-depleted T cells, or PBMCs.

Per the authors' pipeline: Reference gene primer amplification gave nucleated cell count estimates. Repertoires were generated with immunoSEQ multiplex PCR, while TCRdb's copy carries only in-frame clones and drops some. V, J and clone size are taken as reported in that table, and D and trimming were inferred from the DNA itself. The table has some 90,000 clones, 80% seen once. CDR3 size: 13 residues. Germline CDR1 and CDR2: MNHEY and SVGAGI. The J segment lost 7 bases and the V segment lost 6 bases, leaving 5 bases of the junction unmatched. V and J are TRBV6-5 and TRBJ1-2; 10 bases are a match to TRBD1. Sequencing input: peripheral blood. This receptor was taken from a woman in her 70s with acute or convalescent COVID-19. The CDR3 sequence is CASSPDRGGGYTF. The CDR3 region has the DNA TGTGCCAGCAGCCCGGACAGGGGGGGTGGCTACACCTTC.